The entry below describes one TCR beta chain. Its antigen is unidentified. This sample stems from a study of cytomegalovirus exposure and HLA in healthy donors. Study-wide background: It was reported in a later analysis that the 100 to 150 validation repertoires used the same platform as the 666 first-cohort repertoires.

Study results and caveats: Across donors, most TCRs were seen rarely, yet some public ones were widespread.

The assay was immunoSEQ multiplex PCR, and TCRdb's table has in-frame clones only and misses some. The sample has around 190,000 clones; approximately 89% are singletons. Input material: PBMCs. The receptor's source is a man aged 25-45 years in good health and CMV-seropositive.

The CDR3 DNA reads as TGTGCCAGCAGCTGGAACACTGAAGCTTTCTTT. Its protein product is CASSWNTEAFF. The rearrangement joins TRBV13 to TRBJ1-1; D not resolved. Germline loops: CDR1 PRHDT, CDR2 FYEKMQ (reference sequence). Trimming took off 4 bases at V and 1 base at J, with 1 base between the two ends. CDR3 length equals 11 residues.